A single sample is the source of the 17 T cell receptor beta chains below, sequenced in a study of blood T cell repertoires in COVID-19. Using immunoSEQ multiplex PCR, the repertoire was profiled, and TCRdb retains in-frame clones only, with some absent. The sample carries about 380,000 clones, approximately 90% recorded once. Specimen: PBMCs or T cells enriched from blood (not recorded which). The receptors originated from a woman aged 18-30 years who had recovered from COVID-19.

V and J are TRBV3-1 (or the pseudogene TRBV3-2) and TRBJ2-5, with TRBD2 identical over 12 bases. The CDR3 runs to 17 residues. The trim removed 1 base at V and 4 bases at J, leaving 7 bases unmatched. The germline gives CDR1 LGHDT, CDR2 YNNKEL (reference sequence). The CDR3 sequence: CASSQGLAGAMGETQYF. The CDR3 coding sequence is TGTGCCAGCAGCCAAGGACTAGCGGGGGCCATGGGAGAGACCCAGTACTTC.

The genes are TRBV24-1 and TRBJ1-4; D unclear. The CDR3 contains 15 residues. Germline V gene sequence: CDR1 KGHDR, CDR2 SFDVKD. The ends were cut back, 5 bases at V and 5 bases at J, with 14 bases in the middle. This CDR3 is CATSGTQVPNEKLFF. In nucleotides, the CDR3 is TGTGCCACCAGTGGAACCCAGGTGCCCAATGAAAAACTGTTTTTT.

The sample holds one count of this clone. The V call is TRBV28, the J call TRBJ1-4; 7 bases match TRBD1. Germline loops: CDR1 MDHEN, CDR2 SYDVKM. The CDR3 sequence is 15 residues long. Germline trimming cut 6 bases from V and 2 bases from J; bases unmatched to any gene: 6. CDR3 sequence: CASSIDRATNEKLFF. The CDR3 DNA reads TGTGCCAGCAGCATCGACAGGGCGACTAATGAAAAACTGTTTTTT.

CDR3 region: CASSSGHSYEQYF. DNA of the CDR3: TGTGCCAGCAGTTCGGGACATTCTTACGAGCAGTACTTC. This chain links TRBV27 with TRBJ2-7, with D possibly matching TRBD1 (6 bases). The germline V gene has CDR1 MNHEY and CDR2 SMNVEV (reference sequence). The CDR3 covers 13 residues. V lost 4 bases and J lost 4, with 11 bases in between.

This chain links TRBV18 with TRBJ1-2, with 10 bases that match TRBD1. This CDR3 spans 17 amino acids. The germline V gene encodes CDR1 KGHSH and CDR2 LQKENI. The V gene end was trimmed by 3 bases and the J gene end by 5 bases; junction bases not matched to a gene: 12. The CDR3, as DNA: TGTGCCAGCTCACCGGGCTTGACAGGGGGCCCATTATATGGCTACACCTTC. This translates into CASSPGLTGGPLYGYTF. The entire variable domain, with the rest obtained from reference TRBV18 and TRBJ1-2, is as follows: NAGVMQNPRHLVRRRGQEARLRCSPMKGHSHVYWYRQLPEEGLKFMVYLQKENIIDESGMPKERFSAEFPKEGPSILRIQQVVRGDSAAYFCASSPGLTGGPLYGYTFGSGTRLTVV.

CDR3 nucleotides: TGTGCCAGCAGCCAAGTGGGACAGGGAGGTGAGACCCAGTACTTC. As protein: CASSQVGQGGETQYF. The chain recombines TRBV3-1 (or the pseudogene TRBV3-2) with TRBJ2-5; 9 bases are shared with TRBD1. The CDR3 has 15 residues. Per the germline V gene, CDR1 is LGHDT and CDR2 is YNNKEL (reference sequence). J lost 5 bases, V lost 1 base, and 5 bases had no gene match.

This chain uses TRBV28 with TRBJ2-6; 7 bases align to TRBD2. V shed 6 bases, J shed 0 bases, and the junction held 11 bases outside the gene matches. The CDR3 is 18 residues long. Germline CDR1 and CDR2: MDHEN and SYDVKM. CDR3 bases: TGTGCCAGCAGCCGGGGGGAGGACGCCATCTCTGGGGCCAACGTCCTGACTTTC. Its protein product is CASSRGEDAISGANVLTF.

This chain links TRBV18 with TRBJ1-2; D perhaps matches TRBD1 (5 bases). CDR3 length equals 15 residues. Per germline, CDR1 KGHSH and CDR2 LQKENI. Trimming pared 2 bases from V and 0 bases from J, leaving 10 bases between. CDR3 DNA: TGTGCCAGCTCACCAGGGCAGGGCACTAACTATGGCTACACCTTC. Amino acids: CASSPGQGTNYGYTF.

This clone was recorded only once. The J gene is TRBJ1-3, the V gene TRBV6-5; D remains unclear. V was shortened by 7 bases and J by 4 bases, with 17 bases between the two germline ends. In germline, CDR1 is MNHEY, CDR2 SVGAGI. CDR3 length equals 15 residues. Here the CDR3 reads CASTSYRTYGNTIYF. The CDR3 DNA is TGTGCCAGCACCTCCTATAGGACTTACGGAAACACCATATATTTT.

The rearrangement joins TRBV5-5 to TRBJ1-5; 7 nucleotides align to TRBD1. V shed 4 bases, J shed 0 bases, and the junction held 4 bases outside the gene matches. The germline V gene has CDR1 SGHKS and CDR2 YYEKEE (reference sequence). The CDR3 spans 15 residues. This CDR3 is CASSRTGSSNQPQHF. The CDR3 bases are TGTGCCAGCAGCCGGACAGGCTCTAGCAATCAGCCCCAGCATTTT.

The rearrangement links TRBV6-2 or TRBV6-3 to TRBJ2-4; D perhaps matches TRBD1 (5 bases). Germline V gene sequence: CDR1 MNHEY, CDR2 SVGEGT. CDR3 length: 17 residues. Trimming cost V 0 bases and J 0 bases, with 12 bases left between them. CDR3 sequence reads: CASSYSREFLAKNIQYF. The CDR3 DNA is TGTGCCAGCAGTTACTCCAGGGAATTTCTAGCCAAAAACATTCAGTACTTC.

This clone was observed a few times. This sequence joins TRBV27 and TRBJ1-2; 8 bases are a match to TRBD1. This CDR3 comprises 13 residues. Trimming at V came to 5 bases and at J to 5 bases, leaving 4 bases not matched to a gene. Per germline, CDR1 MNHEY and CDR2 SMNVEV (reference sequence). The CDR3 protein is CASSTGGEYGYTF. The CDR3 bases are TGTGCCAGCAGTACAGGGGGAGAGTATGGCTACACCTTC.

With regard to this clone: Different DNA sequences within this sample yield the same CDR3. V is TRBV7-2 and J is TRBJ2-3; 9 bases line up with TRBD2. The CDR3 loop spans 16 amino acids. Looked up from germline, CDR1 is SGHTA and CDR2 is FQGNSA. V trimming: 2 bases; J trimming: 2 bases; junction bases outside the gene matches: 5. The CDR3 DNA is TGTGCCAGCAGCTTACTTGCGGGGGGGCCCACAGATACGCAGTATTTT. As protein: CASSLLAGGPTDTQYF.

The V call is TRBV12-3 or TRBV12-4, the J call TRBJ2-7; perhaps TRBD1 as D (5 bases). This CDR3 has 13 amino acids. Between the trimmed V and J ends, which lost 8 bases and 0 bases, there was a span of 11 bases. CDR3 sequence reads: CASAQDSSYEQYF. The CDR3 DNA sequence: TGTGCCAGCGCACAGGATAGCTCCTACGAGCAGTACTTC.

To note about this clone: In the same sample, other DNA sequences code for this CDR3. The rearrangement joins TRBV9 to TRBJ2-4, with 8 bases aligning to TRBD2. The CDR3 spans 15 residues. The germline CDR1 and CDR2 sequences are SGDLS and YYNGEE. V dropped 3 bases and J dropped 0; count of bases not matched to a gene: 2. CDR3 amino acids: CASSAGGLAKNIQYF. In DNA, the CDR3 is TGTGCCAGCAGCGCGGGGGGGTTAGCCAAAAACATTCAGTACTTC.

The CDR3 loop is CATGQGASTEAFF. CDR3 DNA: TGTGCCACCGGACAGGGGGCGAGCACTGAAGCTTTCTTT. V usage is TRBV10-3 and J usage is TRBJ1-1; 11 nucleotides agree with TRBD1. This CDR3 comprises 13 residues. Germline V lookup: CDR1 ENHRY, CDR2 SYGVKD. V was pared by 10 bases and J by 4 bases, with 5 bases of the junction left unmatched.

The chain employs TRBV7-8 and TRBJ2-7, with 10 bases identical to TRBD2. CDR1 and CDR2 (germline): SGHVS, FQNEAQ. The CDR3 runs 12 residues. Trimming removed 7 bases from V and 5 bases from J; junction bases left unmatched: 2. Here the CDR3 DNA reads TGTGCCAGCACCGGGACTAGCGACGAGCAGTACTTC. Translated: CASTGTSDEQYF.